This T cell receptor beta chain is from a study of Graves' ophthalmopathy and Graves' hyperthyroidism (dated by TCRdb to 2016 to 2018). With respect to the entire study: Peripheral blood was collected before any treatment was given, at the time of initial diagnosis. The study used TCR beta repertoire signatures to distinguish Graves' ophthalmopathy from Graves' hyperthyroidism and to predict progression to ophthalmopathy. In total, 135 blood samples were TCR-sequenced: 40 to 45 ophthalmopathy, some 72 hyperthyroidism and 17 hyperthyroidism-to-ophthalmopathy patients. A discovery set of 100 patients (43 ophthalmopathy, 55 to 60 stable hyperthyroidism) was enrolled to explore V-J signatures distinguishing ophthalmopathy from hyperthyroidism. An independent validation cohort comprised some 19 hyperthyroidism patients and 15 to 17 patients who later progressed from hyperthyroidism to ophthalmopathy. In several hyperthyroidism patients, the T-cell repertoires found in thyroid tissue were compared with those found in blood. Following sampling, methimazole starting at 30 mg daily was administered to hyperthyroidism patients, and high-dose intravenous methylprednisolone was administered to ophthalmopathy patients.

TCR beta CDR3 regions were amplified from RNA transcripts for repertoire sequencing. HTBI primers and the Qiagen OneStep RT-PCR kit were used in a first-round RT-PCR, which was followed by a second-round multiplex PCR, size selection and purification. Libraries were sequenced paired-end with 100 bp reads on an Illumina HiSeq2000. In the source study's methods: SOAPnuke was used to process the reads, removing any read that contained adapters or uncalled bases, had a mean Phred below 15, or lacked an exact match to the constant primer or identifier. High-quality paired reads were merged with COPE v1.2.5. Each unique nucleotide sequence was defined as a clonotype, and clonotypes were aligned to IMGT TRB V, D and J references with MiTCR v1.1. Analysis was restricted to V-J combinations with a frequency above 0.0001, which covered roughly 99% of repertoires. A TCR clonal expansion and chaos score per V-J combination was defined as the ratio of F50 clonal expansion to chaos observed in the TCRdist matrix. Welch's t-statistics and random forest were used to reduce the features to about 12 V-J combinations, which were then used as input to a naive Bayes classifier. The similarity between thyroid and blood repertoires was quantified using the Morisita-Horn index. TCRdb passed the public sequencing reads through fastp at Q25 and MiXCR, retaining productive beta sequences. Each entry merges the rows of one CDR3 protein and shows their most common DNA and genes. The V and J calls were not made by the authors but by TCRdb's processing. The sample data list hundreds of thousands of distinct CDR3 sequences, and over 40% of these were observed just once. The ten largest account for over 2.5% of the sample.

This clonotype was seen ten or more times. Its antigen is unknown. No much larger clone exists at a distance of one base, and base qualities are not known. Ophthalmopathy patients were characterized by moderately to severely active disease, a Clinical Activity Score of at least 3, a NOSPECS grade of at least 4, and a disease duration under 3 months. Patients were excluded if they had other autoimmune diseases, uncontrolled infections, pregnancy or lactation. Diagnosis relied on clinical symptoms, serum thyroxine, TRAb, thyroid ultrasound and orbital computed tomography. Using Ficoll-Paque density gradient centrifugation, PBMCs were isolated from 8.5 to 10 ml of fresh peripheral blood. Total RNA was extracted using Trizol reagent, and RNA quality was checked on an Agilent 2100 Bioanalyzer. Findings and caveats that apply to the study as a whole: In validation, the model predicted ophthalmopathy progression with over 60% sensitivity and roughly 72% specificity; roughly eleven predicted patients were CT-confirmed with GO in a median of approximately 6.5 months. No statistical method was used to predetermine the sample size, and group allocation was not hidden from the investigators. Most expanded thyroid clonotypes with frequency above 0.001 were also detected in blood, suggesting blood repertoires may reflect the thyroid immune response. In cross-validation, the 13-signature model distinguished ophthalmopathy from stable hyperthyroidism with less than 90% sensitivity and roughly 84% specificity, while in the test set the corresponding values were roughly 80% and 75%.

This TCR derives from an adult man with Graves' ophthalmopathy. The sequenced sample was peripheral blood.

The CDR3 here reads CASSLAGGNSPLHF. The bases are TGCGCCAGCAGCTTGGCTGGCGGCAATTCACCCCTCCACTTT. The chain employs TRBV5-1 and TRBJ1-6; the D gene cannot be named for sure. V is reduced by 0 bases and J by 7 bases, leaving a spacing of 8 bases between them. CDR1 and CDR2, per the germline V gene, are SGHRS and YFSETQ. CDR3 length: 14 amino acids, cysteine to phenylalanine. Of all the DNA, just the CDR3 is kept, 42 bases in frame from base 1.